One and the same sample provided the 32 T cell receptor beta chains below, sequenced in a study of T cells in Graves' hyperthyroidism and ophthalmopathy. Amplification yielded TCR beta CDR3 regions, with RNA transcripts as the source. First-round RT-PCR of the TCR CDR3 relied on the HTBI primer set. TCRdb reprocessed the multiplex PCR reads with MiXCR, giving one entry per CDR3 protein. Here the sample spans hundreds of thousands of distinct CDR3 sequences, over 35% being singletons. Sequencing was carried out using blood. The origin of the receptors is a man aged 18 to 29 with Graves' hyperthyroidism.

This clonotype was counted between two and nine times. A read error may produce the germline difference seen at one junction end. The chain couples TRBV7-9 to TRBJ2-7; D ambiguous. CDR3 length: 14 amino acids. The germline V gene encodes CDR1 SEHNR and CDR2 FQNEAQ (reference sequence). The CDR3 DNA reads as TGTGCCAGCAGCTTAGGACTGAGCTCCTACAAGCAGTACTTC. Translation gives CASSLGLSSYKQYF.

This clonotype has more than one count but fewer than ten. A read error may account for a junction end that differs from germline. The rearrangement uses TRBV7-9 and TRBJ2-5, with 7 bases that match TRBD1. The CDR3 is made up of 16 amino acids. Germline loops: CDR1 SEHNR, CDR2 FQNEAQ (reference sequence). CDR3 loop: CASSHGQEAPGETQYF. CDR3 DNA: TGCGCCAGCAGCCATGGACAGGAGGCCCCAGGGGAGACCCAGTACTTC.

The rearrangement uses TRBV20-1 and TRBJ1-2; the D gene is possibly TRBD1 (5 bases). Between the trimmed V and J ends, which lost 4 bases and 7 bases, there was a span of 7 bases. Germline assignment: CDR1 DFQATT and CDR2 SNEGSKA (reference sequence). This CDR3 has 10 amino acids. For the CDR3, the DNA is TGCAGTGCTAAAGGGGCTGGCTACACCTTC. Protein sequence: CSAKGAGYTF.

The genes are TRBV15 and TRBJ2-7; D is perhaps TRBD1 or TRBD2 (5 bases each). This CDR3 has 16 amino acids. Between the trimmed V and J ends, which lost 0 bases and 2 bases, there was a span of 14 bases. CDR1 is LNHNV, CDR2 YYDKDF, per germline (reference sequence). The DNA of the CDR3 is TGTGCCACCAGCAGAGATCGTGGGGGTCGGGCCTACGAGCAGTACTTC. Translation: CATSRDRGGRAYEQYF.

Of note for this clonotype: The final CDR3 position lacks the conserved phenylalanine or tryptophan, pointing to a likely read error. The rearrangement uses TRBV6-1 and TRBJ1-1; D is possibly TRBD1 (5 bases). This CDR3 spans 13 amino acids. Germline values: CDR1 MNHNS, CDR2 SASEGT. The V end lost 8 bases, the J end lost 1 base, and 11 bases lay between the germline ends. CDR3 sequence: CASGRGANTEAFL. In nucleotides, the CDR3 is TGTGCCAGCGGAAGGGGCGCGAACACTGAAGCTTTCCTT.

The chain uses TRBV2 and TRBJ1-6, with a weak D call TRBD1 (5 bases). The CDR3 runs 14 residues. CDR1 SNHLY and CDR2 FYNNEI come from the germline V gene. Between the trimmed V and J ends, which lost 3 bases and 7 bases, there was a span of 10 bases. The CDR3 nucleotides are TGTGCCAGCAGTGAGGTGGGACCGAATTCACCCCTCCACTTT. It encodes CASSEVGPNSPLHF.

DNA for the CDR3: TGTGCCACCGGGGCAGGGGCAGAGCCCCAGCATTTT. It specifies CATGAGAEPQHF. The chain is built from TRBV10-3 and TRBJ1-5, with D tentatively TRBD1 (6 bases). The CDR3 sequence is 12 residues long. V lost 10 bases to trimming and J lost 8 bases, with 15 bases between them. CDR1 and CDR2 (germline): ENHRY, SYGVKD.

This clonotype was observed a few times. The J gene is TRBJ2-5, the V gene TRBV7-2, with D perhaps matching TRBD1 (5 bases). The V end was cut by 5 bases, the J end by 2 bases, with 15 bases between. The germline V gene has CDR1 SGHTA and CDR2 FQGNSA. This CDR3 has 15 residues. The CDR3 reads CASSVGWGGQETQYF. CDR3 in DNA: TGTGCCAGCAGCGTAGGATGGGGCGGACAAGAGACCCAGTACTTC.

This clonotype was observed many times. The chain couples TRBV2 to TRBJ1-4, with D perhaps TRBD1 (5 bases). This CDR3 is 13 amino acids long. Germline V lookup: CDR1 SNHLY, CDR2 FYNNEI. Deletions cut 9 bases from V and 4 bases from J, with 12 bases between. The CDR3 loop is CASTGGYNEKLFF. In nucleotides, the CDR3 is TGTGCCAGTACCGGGGGATATAATGAAAAACTGTTTTTT.

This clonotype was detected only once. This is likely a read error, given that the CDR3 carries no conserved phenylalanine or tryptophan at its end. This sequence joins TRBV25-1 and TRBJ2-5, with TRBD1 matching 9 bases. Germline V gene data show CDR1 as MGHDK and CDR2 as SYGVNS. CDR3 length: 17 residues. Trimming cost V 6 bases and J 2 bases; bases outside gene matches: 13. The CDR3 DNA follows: TGTGCCAGCAGCCCCTCCATGGGACAGGGATATCAAGAGACCCAGTACCTC. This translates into CASSPSMGQGYQETQYL.

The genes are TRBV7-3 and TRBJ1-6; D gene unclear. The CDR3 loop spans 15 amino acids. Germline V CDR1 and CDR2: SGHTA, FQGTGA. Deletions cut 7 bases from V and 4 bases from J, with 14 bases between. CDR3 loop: CASTQSRGYNSPLHF. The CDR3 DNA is TGTGCCAGCACCCAGTCCCGTGGGTATAATTCACCCCTCCACTTT.

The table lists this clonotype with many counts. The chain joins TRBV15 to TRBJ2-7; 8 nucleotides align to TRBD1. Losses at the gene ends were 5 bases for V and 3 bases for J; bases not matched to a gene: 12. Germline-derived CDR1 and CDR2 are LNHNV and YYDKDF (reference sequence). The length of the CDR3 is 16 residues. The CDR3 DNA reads TGTGCCACCAGCCCGCGGACAGGGCGTTTAATCTACGAGCAGTACTTC. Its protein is CATSPRTGRLIYEQYF.

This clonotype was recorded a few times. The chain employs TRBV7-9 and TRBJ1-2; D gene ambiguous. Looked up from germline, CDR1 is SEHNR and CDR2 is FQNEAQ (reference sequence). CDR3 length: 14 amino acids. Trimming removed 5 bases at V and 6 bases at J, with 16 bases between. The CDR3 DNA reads TGTGCCAGCAGCCCGAGTGGGGTAGGGAATGGCTACACCTTC. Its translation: CASSPSGVGNGYTF.

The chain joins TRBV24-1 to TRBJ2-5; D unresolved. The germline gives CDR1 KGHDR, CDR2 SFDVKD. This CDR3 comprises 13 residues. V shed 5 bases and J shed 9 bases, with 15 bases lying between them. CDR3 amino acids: CATSARAEQPQYF. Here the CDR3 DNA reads TGTGCCACCAGTGCTCGGGCAGAGCAGCCCCAGTACTTC.

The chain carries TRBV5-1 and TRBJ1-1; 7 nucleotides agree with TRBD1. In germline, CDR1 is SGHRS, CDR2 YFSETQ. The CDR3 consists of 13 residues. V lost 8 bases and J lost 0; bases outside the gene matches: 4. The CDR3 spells CASQGVMNTEAFF. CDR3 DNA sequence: TGCGCCAGTCAGGGGGTAATGAACACTGAAGCTTTCTTT.

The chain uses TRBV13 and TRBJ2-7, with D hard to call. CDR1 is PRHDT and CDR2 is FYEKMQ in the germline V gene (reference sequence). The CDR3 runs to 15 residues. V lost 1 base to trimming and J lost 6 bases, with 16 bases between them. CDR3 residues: CASSLVPTAGGEQYF. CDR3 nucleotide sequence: TGTGCCAGCAGCTTAGTCCCGACGGCCGGTGGCGAGCAGTACTTC.

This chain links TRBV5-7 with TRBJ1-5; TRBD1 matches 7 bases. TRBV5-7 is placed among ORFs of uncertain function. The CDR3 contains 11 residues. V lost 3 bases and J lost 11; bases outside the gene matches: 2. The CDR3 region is CASSYGQAQHF. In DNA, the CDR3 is TGTGCCAGCAGCTACGGACAGGCCCAGCATTTT.

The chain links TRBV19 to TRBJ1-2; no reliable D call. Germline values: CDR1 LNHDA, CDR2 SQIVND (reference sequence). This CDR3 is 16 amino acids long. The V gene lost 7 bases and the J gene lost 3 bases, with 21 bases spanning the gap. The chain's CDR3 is CASTTMWHRTDYGYTF. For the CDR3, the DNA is TGTGCCAGTACCACTATGTGGCACAGAACCGACTATGGCTACACCTTC. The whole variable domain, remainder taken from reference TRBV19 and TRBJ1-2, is DGGITQSPKYLFRKEGQNVTLSCEQNLNHDAMYWYRQDPGQGLRLIYYSQIVNDFQKGDIAEGYSVSREKKESFPLTVTSAQKNPTAFYLCASTTMWHRTDYGYTFGSGTRLTVV.

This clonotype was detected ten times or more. DNA for the CDR3: TGTGCCAGCAGCAGGGAAGGTCGTCAGCCCCAGCATTTT. Its translation: CASSREGRQPQHF. The chain combines TRBV6-6 with TRBJ1-5, with TRBD1 as a possible D gene (5 bases). This CDR3 region has 13 residues. CDR1 and CDR2 from the germline V gene are MNHNY and SVGAGI (reference sequence). V was clipped by 6 bases and J by 6 bases, with 12 bases between them.

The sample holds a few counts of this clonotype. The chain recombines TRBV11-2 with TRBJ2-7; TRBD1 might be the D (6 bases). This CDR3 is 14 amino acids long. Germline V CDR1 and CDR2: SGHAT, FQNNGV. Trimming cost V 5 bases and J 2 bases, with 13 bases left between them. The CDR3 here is CASSLDSPPYEQYF. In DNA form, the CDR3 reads TGTGCCAGCAGCCTGGACAGCCCACCCTACGAGCAGTACTTC.

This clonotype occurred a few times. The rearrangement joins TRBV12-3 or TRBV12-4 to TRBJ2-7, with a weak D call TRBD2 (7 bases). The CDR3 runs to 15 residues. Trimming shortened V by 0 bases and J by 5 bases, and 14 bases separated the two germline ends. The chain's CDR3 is CASSLAGGGFDEQYF. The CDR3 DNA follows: TGTGCCAGCAGTTTAGCAGGGGGAGGGTTCGACGAGCAGTACTTC.

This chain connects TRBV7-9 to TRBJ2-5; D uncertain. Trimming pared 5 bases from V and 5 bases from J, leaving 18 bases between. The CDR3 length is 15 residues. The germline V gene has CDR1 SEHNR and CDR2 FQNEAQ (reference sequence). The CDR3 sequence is CASSPSLGLRETQYF. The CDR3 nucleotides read TGTGCCAGCAGCCCCAGCCTAGGTCTACGGGAGACCCAGTACTTC.

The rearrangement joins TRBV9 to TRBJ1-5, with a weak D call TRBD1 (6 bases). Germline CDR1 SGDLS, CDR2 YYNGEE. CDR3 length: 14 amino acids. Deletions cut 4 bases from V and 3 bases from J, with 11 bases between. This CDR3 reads CASSPWDTNQPQHF. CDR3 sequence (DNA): TGTGCCAGCAGCCCATGGGACACCAATCAGCCCCAGCATTTT.

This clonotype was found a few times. In DNA, the CDR3 is TGTGCCAGCAGCTTGAACAGCAATAATGAAAAACTGTTTTTT. Amino acid sequence: CASSLNSNNEKLFF. The chain recombines TRBV7-9 with TRBJ1-4; no definite D call. V lost 3 bases and J lost 4, with 9 bases in between. From germline, CDR1 is SEHNR and CDR2 FQNEAQ (reference sequence). The CDR3 is 14 amino acids.

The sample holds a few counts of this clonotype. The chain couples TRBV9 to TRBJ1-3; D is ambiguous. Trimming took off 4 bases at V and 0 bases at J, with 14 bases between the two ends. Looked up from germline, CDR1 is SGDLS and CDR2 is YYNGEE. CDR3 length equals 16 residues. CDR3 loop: CASSPWGSNSGNTIYF. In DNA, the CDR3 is TGTGCCAGCAGCCCCTGGGGTTCCAACTCTGGAAACACCATATATTTT.

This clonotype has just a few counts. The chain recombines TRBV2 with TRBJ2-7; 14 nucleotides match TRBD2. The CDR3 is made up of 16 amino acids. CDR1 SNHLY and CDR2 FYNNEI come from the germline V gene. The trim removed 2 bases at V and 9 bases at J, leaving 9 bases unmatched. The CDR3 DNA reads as TGTGCCAGCAGTGAATCTCGGACTAGCGGGGGGACCCGGCAGTACTTC. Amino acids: CASSESRTSGGTRQYF.

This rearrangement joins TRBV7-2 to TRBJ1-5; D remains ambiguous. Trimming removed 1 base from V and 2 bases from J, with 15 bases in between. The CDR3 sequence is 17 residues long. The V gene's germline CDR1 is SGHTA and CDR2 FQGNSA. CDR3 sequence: CASSLGPAFGGNQPQHF. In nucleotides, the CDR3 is TGTGCCAGCAGCTTAGGGCCGGCCTTTGGTGGCAATCAGCCCCAGCATTTT.

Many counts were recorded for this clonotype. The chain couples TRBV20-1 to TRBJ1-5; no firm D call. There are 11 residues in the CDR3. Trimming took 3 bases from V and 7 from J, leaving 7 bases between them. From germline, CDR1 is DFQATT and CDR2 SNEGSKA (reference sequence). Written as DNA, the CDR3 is TGCAGTGCTAGCCCCGCCCAGCCCCAGCATTTT. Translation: CSASPAQPQHF.

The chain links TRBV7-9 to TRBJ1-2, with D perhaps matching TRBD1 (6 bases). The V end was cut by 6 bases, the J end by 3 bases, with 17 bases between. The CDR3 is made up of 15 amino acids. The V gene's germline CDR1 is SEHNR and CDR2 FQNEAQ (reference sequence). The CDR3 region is CASSEVYRDDYGYTF. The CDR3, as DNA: TGTGCCAGCAGTGAAGTGTACAGGGACGACTATGGCTACACCTTC.

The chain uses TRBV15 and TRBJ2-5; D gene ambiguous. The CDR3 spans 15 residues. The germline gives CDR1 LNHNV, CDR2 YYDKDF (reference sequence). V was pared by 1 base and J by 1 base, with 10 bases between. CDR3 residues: CATSRVSAVQETQYF. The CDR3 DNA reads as TGTGCCACCAGCAGAGTCTCGGCAGTCCAAGAGACCCAGTACTTC.

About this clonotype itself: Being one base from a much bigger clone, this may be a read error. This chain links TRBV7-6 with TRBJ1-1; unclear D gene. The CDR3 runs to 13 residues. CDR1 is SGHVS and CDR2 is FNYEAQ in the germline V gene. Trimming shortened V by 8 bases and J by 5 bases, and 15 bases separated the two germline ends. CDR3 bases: TGTGCCAGCGGCCCTGAGGGATTTACTGAAGCTTTCTTT. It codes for CASGPEGFTEAFF.

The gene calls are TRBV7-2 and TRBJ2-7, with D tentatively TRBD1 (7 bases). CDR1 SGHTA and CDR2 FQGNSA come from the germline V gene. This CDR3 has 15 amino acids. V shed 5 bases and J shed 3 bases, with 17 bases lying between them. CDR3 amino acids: CASSPGGPGRYEQYF. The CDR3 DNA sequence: TGTGCCAGCAGCCCAGGGGGGCCAGGGCGCTACGAGCAGTACTTC.